One sample yielded the 11 T cell receptor beta chains listed below, sequenced in a study of T cell responses to AZD1222 COVID-19 vaccine. Some clones are missing from TCRdb's copy, which holds only in-frame ones; the method was immunoSEQ multiplex PCR. The table lists some 150,000 clones, 75% to 90% of them singletons. The specimen comprised peripheral blood, sampled on day 0 of AZD1222 vaccination. Source of these receptors: an adult in good health.

The chain couples TRBV2 to TRBJ1-4; 8 bases are shared with TRBD1. The CDR3 runs to 13 residues. Looked up from germline, CDR1 is SNHLY and CDR2 is FYNNEI. J was trimmed by 9 bases and V by 6 bases; bases with no gene match: 6. CDR3 nucleotide sequence: TGTGCCAGCAGGGTCGGACAGGGTAAAAAACTGTTTTTT. It specifies CASRVGQGKKLFF.

The chain has TRBV6-5 and TRBJ1-2, with a weak D call TRBD1 (5 bases). V dropped 5 bases and J dropped 7 bases, with 11 bases sitting between them. The CDR3 spans 12 residues. In germline, CDR1 is MNHEY, CDR2 SVGAGI. This CDR3 is CASSSAGLGYTF. In DNA, the CDR3 is TGTGCCAGCAGTAGCGCAGGGCTTGGCTACACCTTC.

V is TRBV9 and J is TRBJ2-3; unclear D gene. CDR1 SGDLS and CDR2 YYNGEE come from the germline V gene. Trimming pared 0 bases from V and 6 bases from J, leaving 14 bases between. The CDR3 is 15 residues long. Written as DNA, the CDR3 is TGTGCCAGCAGCGTAGGGGTTGGGCTGTGGGATACGCAGTATTTT. This encodes CASSVGVGLWDTQYF. Complete variable domain (other parts from reference TRBV9 and TRBJ2-3): DSGVTQTPKHLITATGQRVTLRCSPRSGDLSVYWYQQSLDQGLQFLIQYYNGEERAKGNILERFSAQQFPDLHSELNLSSLELGDSALYFCASSVGVGLWDTQYFGPGTRLTVL.

The rearrangement joins TRBV11-2 to TRBJ2-7, with D hard to call. Germline CDR1 and CDR2: SGHAT and FQNNGV. CDR3 length equals 12 residues. Deletions cut 3 bases from V and 0 bases from J, with 3 bases between. The CDR3: CASSLISYEQYF. The CDR3, as DNA: TGTGCCAGCAGCTTGATCTCCTACGAGCAGTACTTC.

The chain links TRBV7-9 to TRBJ1-2; D ambiguous. The length of the CDR3 is 15 residues. Per germline, CDR1 SEHNR and CDR2 FQNEAQ (reference sequence). The V end was cut by 1 base, the J end by 2 bases, with 11 bases between. The CDR3 sequence: CASSLGPRVNYGYTF. In DNA form, the CDR3 reads TGTGCCAGCAGCTTAGGACCCCGGGTCAACTATGGCTACACCTTC.

The CDR3, as DNA: TGTGCCAGCAGCCCCACGTGGGCGGTCGGAGGCACCGGGGAGCTGTTTTTT. It is translated as CASSPTWAVGGTGELFF. The chain employs TRBV11-3 and TRBJ2-2, with a tentative D call TRBD2 (5 bases). The V end was cut by 5 bases, the J end by 4 bases, with 20 bases between. CDR3 length: 17 amino acids. CDR1 SGHNT and CDR2 YENEEA come from the germline V gene.

The rearrangement uses TRBV7-8 and TRBJ2-1; D may correspond to TRBD1 or TRBD2 (5 bases each). The CDR3 consists of 17 residues. V was clipped by 1 base and J by 5 bases, with 18 bases between them. Germline assignment: CDR1 SGHVS and CDR2 FQNEAQ. The CDR3 DNA sequence: TGTGCCAGCAGCTTAGTCCAGGCAGGGAGTTTCAACAATGAGCAGTTCTTC. Translation: CASSLVQAGSFNNEQFF.

This chain uses TRBV5-4 with TRBJ2-3, with 12 bases that match TRBD2. This CDR3 is built from 16 residues. Per germline, CDR1 SGHNT and CDR2 YYREEE (reference sequence). The trim removed 4 bases at V and 0 bases at J, leaving 3 bases unmatched. In DNA form, the CDR3 reads TGTGCCAGCAGCCCTGGACTAGCGGGGAGCACAGATACGCAGTATTTT. Amino acid sequence: CASSPGLAGSTDTQYF.

This clone was seen once. This chain connects TRBV5-4 to TRBJ2-7; 7 bases line up with TRBD1. This CDR3 contains 13 residues. Germline trimming cut 4 bases from V and 3 bases from J; bases unmatched to any gene: 4. The germline gives CDR1 SGHNT, CDR2 YYREEE (reference sequence). The CDR3 loop reads CASSRGQSYEQYF. CDR3 DNA: TGTGCCAGCAGCCGGGGACAGAGCTACGAGCAGTACTTC.

The chain couples TRBV6-5 to TRBJ2-3; D is uncertain. CDR1 and CDR2 from the germline V gene are MNHEY and SVGAGI. The CDR3 sequence is 12 residues long. The germline V and J ends were trimmed by 0 bases and 10 bases, with 8 bases remaining between them. The CDR3 DNA sequence: TGTGCCAGCAGTTACTCGAATGGGCCGCAGTATTTT. This sequence encodes CASSYSNGPQYF.

This rearrangement joins TRBV5-1 to TRBJ2-3; TRBD2 might be the D (5 bases). There are 12 residues in the CDR3. Germline loops: CDR1 SGHRS, CDR2 YFSETQ. V was pared by 4 bases and J by 7 bases, with 10 bases between. The CDR3: CASSPDYNTQYF. CDR3 in DNA: TGCGCCAGCAGCCCTGACTATAATACGCAGTATTTT.